These 20 T cell receptor beta chains came from one sample sequenced in a study of Ad26.COV2.S vaccination and SARS-CoV-2 variants. As for treatment: roughly 20 received Ad26.COV2.S at low or high dose, single or two shots; several received placebo; per-sample allocation not given. Sampling took place 63 days after the first vaccine or placebo injection. The repertoire was sequenced with immunoSEQ multiplex PCR; TCRdb's copy has only in-frame clones and lacks some. The data hold 300,000 to 450,000 clones, with approximately 85% observed a single time. The source material was peripheral blood, sampled in a trial of Ad26.COV2.S vaccine versus placebo. Receptors were obtained from a person between 18 and 60 years old who received the Ad26.COV2.S COVID-19 vaccine or a placebo.

This chain uses TRBV11-3 with TRBJ2-5, with TRBD1 matching over 7 bases. Per germline, CDR1 SGHNT and CDR2 YENEEA. The CDR3 length is 13 residues. Trimming cost V 3 bases and J 2 bases; bases outside gene matches: 0. The CDR3 DNA follows: TGTGCCAGCAGCTTGGGACAGCAAGAGACCCAGTACTTC. Amino acid sequence: CASSLGQQETQYF.

CDR3 residues: CASSLNLFRGGRGSNQPQHF. DNA for the CDR3: TGCGCCAGCAGCTTGAACCTTTTCCGGGGGGGCCGAGGGAGCAATCAGCCCCAGCATTTT. The gene calls are TRBV5-1 and TRBJ1-5; D may be TRBD1 (6 bases). V lost 1 base, J lost 1 base, and 24 bases lay in between. Per germline, CDR1 SGHRS and CDR2 YFSETQ. The CDR3 contains 20 residues.

The chain links TRBV5-4 to TRBJ2-2, with D unresolved. V lost 5 bases and J lost 6, with 14 bases in between. Germline V lookup: CDR1 SGHNT, CDR2 YYREEE (reference sequence). The length of the CDR3 is 14 residues. The CDR3 loop is CASSFPTTPGELFF. The CDR3 coding sequence is TGTGCCAGCAGTTTTCCGACGACCCCCGGGGAGCTGTTTTTT.

About this clone itself: The same CDR3 also results from other DNA sequences found in this sample. The J gene is TRBJ1-2, the V gene TRBV2; TRBD1 agrees at 7 bases. The CDR3 has 13 amino acids. The germline V gene has CDR1 SNHLY and CDR2 FYNNEI. V was clipped by 6 bases and J by 1 base; unmatched bases: 2. This CDR3 reads CASSRDSNYGYTF. CDR3 DNA sequence: TGTGCCAGCAGCAGGGACAGTAACTATGGCTACACCTTC.

The rearrangement uses TRBV4-3 and TRBJ2-7, with D possibly being TRBD1 (6 bases). V was cut by 4 bases and J by 2 bases, with 15 bases left in between. CDR1 is LGHNA, CDR2 YSLEER, per germline. CDR3 length: 15 residues. Here the CDR3 reads CASSRNDRPPYEQYF. Here the CDR3 DNA reads TGCGCCAGCAGCCGGAACGACAGGCCACCCTACGAGCAGTACTTC.

The chain carries TRBV28 and TRBJ1-3, with a possible D match to TRBD1 (5 bases). From germline, CDR1 is MDHEN and CDR2 SYDVKM. V lost 2 bases to trimming and J lost 7 bases, with 12 bases between them. The CDR3 extends over 14 amino acids. The CDR3 DNA reads TGTGCCAGCAGTTTAGTAAGGGGCTTGAACACCATATATTTT. Its protein is CASSLVRGLNTIYF.

The V and J genes are TRBV9 and TRBJ2-7, with D possibly called TRBD1 or TRBD2 (5 bases each). Trimming removed 1 base from V and 3 bases from J, with 14 bases in between. Germline V CDR1 and CDR2: SGDLS, YYNGEE. The CDR3 has 15 residues. CDR3 sequence (DNA): TGTGCCAGCAGCGTACAGGGTGGGAGCAACTACGAGCAGTACTTC. Translation gives CASSVQGGSNYEQYF.

This chain joins TRBV7-9 and TRBJ1-4, with 7 bases lining up with TRBD1. The V gene's germline CDR1 is SEHNR and CDR2 FQNEAQ (reference sequence). J was trimmed by 3 bases and V by 4 bases; bases with no gene match: 8. CDR3 length: 16 amino acids. The CDR3 reads CASSSDEGAANEKLFF. Written as DNA, the CDR3 is TGTGCCAGCAGCTCCGATGAGGGGGCGGCTAATGAAAAACTGTTTTTT.

V and J are TRBV7-9 and TRBJ1-2; the D gene is possibly TRBD1 (5 bases). V was clipped by 8 bases and J by 8 bases, with 12 bases between them. Germline values: CDR1 SEHNR, CDR2 FQNEAQ (reference sequence). CDR3 length equals 11 residues. CDR3 sequence reads: CASGRGDGYTF. Written as DNA, the CDR3 is TGTGCCAGCGGGCGTGGGGACGGCTACACCTTC.

The chain combines TRBV5-1 with TRBJ2-2, with D perhaps TRBD1 or TRBD2 (6 bases each). Looked up from germline, CDR1 is SGHRS and CDR2 is YFSETQ. The CDR3 sequence is 17 residues long. The V end lost 4 bases, the J end lost 6 bases, and 22 bases lay between the germline ends. The CDR3 DNA reads as TGCGCCAGCAGCCGAGCCGGCCCAGGACAGCGGGCCGGGGAGCTGTTTTTT. This encodes CASSRAGPGQRAGELFF.

Turning to this clone: One end of the junction varies from germline; a read error may be responsible. The chain combines TRBV5-1 with TRBJ1-1; perhaps TRBD1 as D (5 bases). The CDR3 extends over 14 amino acids. Germline V gene lookup returns CDR1 SGHRS and CDR2 YFSETQ. CDR3 amino acids: CASSLGPGNTEAFF. In DNA, the CDR3 is TGCGCCAGCAGTTTGGGGCCAGGGAACACTGAAGCTTTCTTT.

This clone was picked up a small number of times. The gene calls are TRBV19 and TRBJ2-5; TRBD2 agrees at 11 bases. The CDR3 is made up of 16 amino acids. V lost 3 bases to trimming and J lost 3 bases; unmatched junction nucleotides: 6. Germline CDR1 reads LNHDA; CDR2 reads SQIVND (reference sequence). In nucleotides, the CDR3 is TGTGCCAGTAGTATGAGAGTACTAGCGGGAGAAGAGACCCAGTACTTC. Encoded protein: CASSMRVLAGEETQYF.

Concerning this clone itself: In the same sample, other DNA sequences code for this CDR3. V is TRBV7-2 and J is TRBJ1-1; D might be TRBD1 (5 bases). V was clipped by 2 bases and J by 1 base, with 5 bases between them. The germline gives CDR1 SGHTA, CDR2 FQGNSA. The CDR3 is 13 amino acids. The CDR3 loop reads CASSLRGNTEAFF. Written as DNA, the CDR3 is TGTGCCAGCAGCTTAAGGGGGAACACTGAAGCTTTCTTT. The full variable domain, rest sourced from reference TRBV7-2 and TRBJ1-1, is GAGVSQSPSNKVTEKGKDVELRCDPISGHTALYWYRQSLGQGLEFLIYFQGNSAPDKSGLPSDRFSAERTGGSVSTLTIQRTQQEDSAVYLCASSLRGNTEAFFGQGTRLTVV.

The chain combines TRBV5-1 with TRBJ2-7; 7 nucleotides align to TRBD2. Germline V CDR1 and CDR2: SGHRS, YFSETQ. The CDR3 runs to 15 residues. J gave up 3 bases and V 0 bases, and 6 bases lay outside the gene matches. The CDR3 is CASSLGGLAGYEQYF. CDR3 DNA sequence: TGCGCCAGCAGCTTGGGAGGGTTAGCGGGCTACGAGCAGTACTTC.

The V gene is TRBV5-6, the J gene TRBJ1-5, with D tentatively TRBD1 (5 bases). This CDR3 region has 13 residues. V lost 0 bases to trimming and J lost 10 bases, with 11 bases between them. Germline CDR1 reads SGHDT; CDR2 reads YYEEEE. This CDR3 is CASSLATGSPQHF. The DNA of the CDR3 is TGTGCCAGCAGCTTGGCTACAGGTAGCCCCCAGCATTTT. The full variable domain, rest sourced from reference TRBV5-6 and TRBJ1-5, is DAGVTQSPTHLIKTRGQQVTLRCSPKSGHDTVSWYQQALGQGPQFIFQYYEEEERQRGNFPDRFSGHQFPNYSSELNVNALLLGDSALYLCASSLATGSPQHFGDGTRLSIL.

The rearrangement links TRBV7-9 to TRBJ2-4, with 9 bases identical to TRBD1. This CDR3 spans 13 amino acids. Germline V gives CDR1 SEHNR, CDR2 FQNEAQ (reference sequence). V gave up 5 bases and J gave up 9 bases; unmatched junction bases: 5. CDR3 sequence reads: CASSGGQGTIQYF. The CDR3 DNA reads TGTGCCAGCAGCGGAGGACAGGGGACCATTCAGTACTTC.

CDR3 sequence: CASSPGFGHGYTF. The DNA of the CDR3 is TGTGCCAGCAGCCCCGGTTTTGGCCATGGCTACACCTTC. The V call is TRBV7-2, the J call TRBJ1-2; D call uncertain. Germline V CDR1 and CDR2: SGHTA, FQGNSA. The CDR3 covers 13 residues. V was cut by 5 bases and J by 6 bases, with 13 bases left in between.

V usage is TRBV6-5 and J usage is TRBJ1-1; 7 bases align to TRBD1. The CDR3 length is 13 residues. Germline lookup yields CDR1 MNHEY and CDR2 SVGAGI. With V trimmed by 0 bases and J by 8 bases, 3 bases remained unmatched. DNA for the CDR3: TGTGCCAGCAGTTACTCGACAGGGTCCGAAGCTTTCTTT. As protein: CASSYSTGSEAFF.

The chain is built from TRBV27 and TRBJ2-1; D may correspond to TRBD1 or TRBD2 (5 bases each). Per germline, CDR1 MNHEY and CDR2 SMNVEV (reference sequence). Deletions cut 2 bases from V and 4 bases from J, with 15 bases between. The CDR3 consists of 16 residues. CDR3: CASSLSPGPRYNEQFF. For the CDR3, the DNA is TGTGCCAGCAGTTTAAGCCCGGGACCGCGGTACAATGAGCAGTTCTTC.

This chain uses TRBV19 with TRBJ1-4, with D uncertain. This CDR3 is 15 amino acids long. The germline V and J ends were trimmed by 3 bases and 0 bases, with 8 bases remaining between them. Germline V gene sequence: CDR1 LNHDA, CDR2 SQIVND (reference sequence). In DNA form, the CDR3 reads TGTGCCAGTAGTATTACCGCTGCAACTAATGAAAAACTGTTTTTT. It codes for CASSITAATNEKLFF. The full variable domain, rest sourced from reference TRBV19 and TRBJ1-4, is DGGITQSPKYLFRKEGQNVTLSCEQNLNHDAMYWYRQDPGQGLRLIYYSQIVNDFQKGDIAEGYSVSREKKESFPLTVTSAQKNPTAFYLCASSITAATNEKLFFGSGTQLSVL.